This T cell receptor (beta chain) was sequenced during a study of control samples from healthy donors and cancer patients. This clone turned up a few times. The V and J ends lost 7 bases and 5 bases, in that order; junction bases with no gene match: 5. The CDR3 contains 12 residues. Germline V lookup: CDR1 GTSNPN, CDR2 SVGIG (reference sequence). The data were produced by immunoSEQ multiplex PCR, yet TCRdb's version contains in-frame clones alone and is incomplete. There are 63,000 or so clones in the sample; approximately 89% occur only once, and roughly 5.5% lies in the top ten. V usage is TRBV30 and J usage is TRBJ1-2, with 9 bases that match TRBD1. Sequenced sample: PBMCs. This clonotype was sampled from a man aged 55 to 70 with colorectal cancer. DNA for the CDR3: TGTGCCTTACACGGGACAGGGTATGGCTACACCTTC. Amino acid sequence: CALHGTGYGYTF.